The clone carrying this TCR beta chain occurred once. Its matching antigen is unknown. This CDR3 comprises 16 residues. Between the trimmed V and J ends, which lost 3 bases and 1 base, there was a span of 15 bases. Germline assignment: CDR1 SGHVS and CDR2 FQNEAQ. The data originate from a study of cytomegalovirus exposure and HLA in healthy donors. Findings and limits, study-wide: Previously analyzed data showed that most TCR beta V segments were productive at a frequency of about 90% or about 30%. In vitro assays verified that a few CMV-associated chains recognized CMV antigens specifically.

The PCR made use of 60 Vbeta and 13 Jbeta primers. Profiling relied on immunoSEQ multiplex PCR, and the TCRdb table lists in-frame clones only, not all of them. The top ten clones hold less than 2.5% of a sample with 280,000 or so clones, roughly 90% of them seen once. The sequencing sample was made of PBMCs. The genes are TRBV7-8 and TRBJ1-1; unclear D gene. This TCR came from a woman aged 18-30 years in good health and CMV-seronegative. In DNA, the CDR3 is TGTGCCAGCAGCTTGGTATACAGCTACCAGAACACTGAAGCTTTCTTT. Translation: CASSLVYSYQNTEAFF.